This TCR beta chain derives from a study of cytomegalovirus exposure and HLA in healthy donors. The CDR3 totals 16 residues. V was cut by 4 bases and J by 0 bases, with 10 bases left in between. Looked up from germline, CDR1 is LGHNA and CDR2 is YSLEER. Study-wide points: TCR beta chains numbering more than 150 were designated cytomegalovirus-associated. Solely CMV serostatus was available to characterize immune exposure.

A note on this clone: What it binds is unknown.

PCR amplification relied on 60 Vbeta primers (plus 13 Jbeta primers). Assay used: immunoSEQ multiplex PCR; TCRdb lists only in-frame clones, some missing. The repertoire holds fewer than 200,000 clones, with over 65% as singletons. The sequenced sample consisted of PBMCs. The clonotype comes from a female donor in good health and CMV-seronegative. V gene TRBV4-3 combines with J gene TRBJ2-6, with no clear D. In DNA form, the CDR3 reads TGCGCCAGCAGCCGGGTAGCAGACTCTGGGGCCAACGTCCTGACTTTC. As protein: CASSRVADSGANVLTF.